The rows below give T cell receptor beta chains drawn from one sample of a study of a mutant IDH1 vaccine in newly diagnosed glioma. Sequencing used immunoSEQ multiplex PCR; TCRdb keeps in-frame clones, though not all of them. The top ten clones hold 4.6% of a sample with about 67,000 clones, around 83% of them seen once. The specimen comprised peripheral blood mononuclear cells (PBMCs), sampled from a glioma patient treated with radiotherapy, temozolomide or both. The receptors originated from a woman in her late teens or twenties with glioma. Some clones in this sample may be carry-over from other donors' samples. The CDR3 runs from the conserved cysteine through the conserved F or W. D genes are given only for firm matches. Size tells how often a clone was seen (once, few, many) or the class of an expanded clone, and some rows leave it out.

clone_size,v_call,d_call,j_call,cdr3_nt,cdr3_aa
once,TRBV15,TRBD2,TRBJ2-1,TGTGCCACCAGCAGAGAGGGCAAATTGGTCGCAGGGACTACAGAGCAGTTCTTC,CATSREGKLVAGTTEQFF
.,TRBV7-6,.,TRBJ2-2,TGTGCCAGCAGCTTAGCGCAAAGGGTCGGTAACACCGGGGAGCTGTTTTTT,CASSLAQRVGNTGELFF
once,TRBV20-1,.,TRBJ2-3,TGCAGTTCTACTAGCACAGATACGCAGTATTTT,CSSTSTDTQYF
.,TRBV9,.,TRBJ2-2,TGTGCCAGCAGCGCCGTTGGGGGGGCTTTTGCCGGGGAGCTGTTTTTT,CASSAVGGAFAGELFF
.,TRBV18,.,TRBJ1-3,TGTGCCAGCTCACCCAGTCAAAACACCATATATTTT,CASSPSQNTIYF
.,TRBV9,TRBD2,TRBJ2-7,TGTGCCAGCACCCCGGGACTAGCGGGAGAAGAGCAGTACTTC,CASTPGLAGEEQYF
.,TRBV29-1,.,TRBJ1-2,TGCAGCGTTGAAGATCGCGGGGAGCGAACGGGCTACACCTTC,CSVEDRGERTGYTF
.,TRBV19,.,TRBJ2-7,TGTGCCAGTAGTCTTACGGGAGCCGGTTCGGGTGAGCAGTACTTC,CASSLTGAGSGEQYF
.,TRBV5-1,.,TRBJ1-1,TGCGCCAGCGCCCGGGGGGCAGAAGCTTTCTTT,CASARGAEAFF
.,TRBV5-4,.,TRBJ1-5,TGTGCCAGCAGCCATCAGGGTAGCAATCAGCCCCAGCATTTT,CASSHQGSNQPQHF
.,TRBV19,TRBD1,TRBJ2-5,TGTGCCAGTAGTATAGGGGCAGGGGGCCTGGAGACCCAGTACTTC,CASSIGAGGLETQYF
.,TRBV5-6,.,TRBJ2-7,TGTGCCAGCAGCTTGTTGGGCCTGCTCCACTACGAGCAGTACTTC,CASSLLGLLHYEQYF
.,TRBV9,TRBD1,TRBJ2-7,TGTGCCAGCAGCTCGGAGGGGACAGGGGACGACGAGCAGTACTTC,CASSSEGTGDDEQYF
.,TRBV5-1,.,TRBJ2-7,TGCGCCAGCAGCTTGTCTCAGAGGGTAAGACCCTACGAGCAGTACTTC,CASSLSQRVRPYEQYF
.,TRBV19,.,TRBJ2-3,TGTGCCAGTAGTACCACCCCAGGTTCAGATACGCAGTATTTT,CASSTTPGSDTQYF
.,TRBV30,.,TRBJ1-5,TGTGCCTGGGGGGACCAAGGGGTTGGCCCCCAGCATTTT,CAWGDQGVGPQHF
once,TRBV6-4,.,TRBJ1-2,TGTGCCAGCAGTGACGAGTCCTTCGCTGGTGGCTACACCTTC,CASSDESFAGGYTF
.,TRBV12-2,.,TRBJ2-7,TGTGCAAGTCGCTTGGTCCGGAGGGAGCAGTACTTC,CASRLVRREQYF
.,TRBV5-1,TRBD2,TRBJ2-3,TGCGCCAGCAGAGGGGAGGGAGGCACAGATACGCAGTATTTT,CASRGEGGTDTQYF
.,TRBV29-1,.,TRBJ2-7,TGCAGTGTGAGGGGTGGGGACGGACCGCAGGAGCAGTACTTC,CSVRGGDGPQEQYF
.,TRBV29-1,.,TRBJ1-1,TGCAGCGTTCCAAGCACGGGGGCGAACACTGAAGCTTTCTTT,CSVPSTGANTEAFF
.,TRBV5-1,.,TRBJ2-5,TGCGCCAGCAGCTTGGAGGGGGCGGGGGAGACCCAGTACTTC,CASSLEGAGETQYF
.,TRBV5-1,.,TRBJ2-5,TGCGCCAGCAGCTTGGCCGGAGGGATCCAAGAGACCCAGTACTTC,CASSLAGGIQETQYF
.,TRBV9,.,TRBJ2-3,TGTGCCAGCAGCGTTACTAGCCGGAGAGGCACAGATACGCAGTATTTT,CASSVTSRRGTDTQYF
.,TRBV4-1,.,TRBJ1-2,TGCGCCAGCAGCCTCAACCGGGACGGCCTTAACTATGGCTACACCTTC,CASSLNRDGLNYGYTF
.,TRBV6-1,TRBD2,TRBJ2-7,TGTGCCAGCAGTGAAACGCCCGGGAGGGAGCAGTACTTC,CASSETPGREQYF
.,TRBV5-1,.,TRBJ1-1,TGCGCCAGCAGCGGTAACACTGAAGCTTTCTTT,CASSGNTEAFF
.,TRBV10-2,.,TRBJ2-3,TGCGCCAGCAGTGCGCCGGAGCGGACAAAGAAGGATACGCAGTATTTT,CASSAPERTKKDTQYF
.,TRBV2,.,TRBJ1-6,TGTGCCAGCCAACTCCTGAATAATTCACCCCTCCACTTT,CASQLLNNSPLHF
.,TRBV13,.,TRBJ2-2,TGTGCCAGCAGCGAGGCCACCGGGGAGCTGTTTTTT,CASSEATGELFF
.,TRBV19,.,TRBJ2-2,TGTGCCTCAAAGGGTGGGACCGGGGAGCTGTTTTTT,CASKGGTGELFF
.,TRBV5-1,TRBD2,TRBJ2-3,TGCGCCAGCAGCTTGAGTAGCGGGAGGGTCGATACGCAGTATTTT,CASSLSSGRVDTQYF
.,TRBV6-1,.,TRBJ1-1,TGTGCCAGCAGTTTGATAACAGGGACTGGCACTGAAGCTTTCTTT,CASSLITGTGTEAFF
.,TRBV7-9,TRBD1,TRBJ1-2,TGTGCCAGCAGGTTGGGACAGGATAACTATGGCTACACCTTC,CASRLGQDNYGYTF
.,TRBV5-1,.,TRBJ2-2,TGCGCCAGCAGCTTGGCGAGGGGGGCCACGAACACCGGGGAGCTGTTTTTT,CASSLARGATNTGELFF
.,TRBV6-6,.,TRBJ1-3,TGTGCCAGCAGTTATTCCACCCCGGCTGGAAACACCATATATTTT,CASSYSTPAGNTIYF
.,TRBV5-6,TRBD1,TRBJ2-5,TGTGCCAGCCGTGGGGACAGGGGATGGGTACAAGAGACCCAGTACTTC,CASRGDRGWVQETQYF
.,TRBV5-6,TRBD1,TRBJ2-3,TGTGCCAGCAGCTGGACAGGGGGCCGGACAGATACGCAGTATTTT,CASSWTGGRTDTQYF
.,TRBV6-1,.,TRBJ2-7,TGTGCCAGCAGTCCCGGGACACTAGGAGGCTACGAGCAGTACTTC,CASSPGTLGGYEQYF
.,TRBV18,.,TRBJ2-7,TGTGCCAGCTCCCTCGCAGGGGTCGGAGTCGACGAGCAGTACTTC,CASSLAGVGVDEQYF
.,TRBV29-1,.,TRBJ2-1,TGCAGCGTTGGTACAGAGCGAAACAATGAGCAGTTCTTC,CSVGTERNNEQFF
.,TRBV6-1,TRBD2,TRBJ2-5,TGTGCCAGCAGTGAAGCAGGGAGCGGGACGGAGACCCAGTACTTC,CASSEAGSGTETQYF
.,TRBV2,.,TRBJ1-5,TGTGCCAGCAGACCGGGGGCGGCGGGCAATCAGCCCCAGCATTTT,CASRPGAAGNQPQHF